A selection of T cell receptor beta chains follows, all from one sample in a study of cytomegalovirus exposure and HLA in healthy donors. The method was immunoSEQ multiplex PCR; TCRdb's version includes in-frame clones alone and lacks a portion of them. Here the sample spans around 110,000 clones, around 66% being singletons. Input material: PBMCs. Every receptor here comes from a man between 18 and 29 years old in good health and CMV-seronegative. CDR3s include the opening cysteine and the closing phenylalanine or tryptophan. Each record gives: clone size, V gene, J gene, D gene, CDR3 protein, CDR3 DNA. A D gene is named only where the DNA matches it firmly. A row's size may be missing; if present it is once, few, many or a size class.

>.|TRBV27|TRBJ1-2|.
CASSRGGNYGYTF
TGTGCCAGCAGTAGAGGGGGTAACTATGGCTACACCTTC
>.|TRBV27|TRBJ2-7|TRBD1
CASSTSGTGTKQYF
TGTGCCAGCAGTACCTCCGGGACAGGTACGAAGCAGTACTTC
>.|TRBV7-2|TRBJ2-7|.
CASSRSTSYEQYF
TGTGCCAGCAGCCGCAGTACCTCCTACGAGCAGTACTTC
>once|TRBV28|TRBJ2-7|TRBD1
CASSPGQAYPYEQYF
TGTGCCAGCAGTCCAGGACAGGCGTACCCCTACGAGCAGTACTTC
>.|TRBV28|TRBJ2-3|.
CASTNRRTDTQYF
TGTGCCAGCACCAACAGACGCACAGATACGCAGTATTTT
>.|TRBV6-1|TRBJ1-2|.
CASSEPAGPSPHYTF
TGTGCCAGCAGTGAACCGGCAGGGCCCTCACCACACTACACCTTC
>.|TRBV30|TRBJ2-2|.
CAWSVQQGRGSGELFF
TGTGCCTGGAGTGTACAGCAAGGACGGGGGTCCGGGGAGCTGTTTTTT
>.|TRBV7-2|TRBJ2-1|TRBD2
CASSRTSGLYNEQFF
TGTGCCAGCAGCCGGACTAGCGGTTTGTACAATGAGCAGTTCTTC
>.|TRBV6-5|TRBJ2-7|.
CASKKGLQNSYEQYF
TGTGCCAGCAAAAAGGGACTGCAAAACTCCTACGAGCAGTACTTC
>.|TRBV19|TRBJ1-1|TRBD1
CTYYWGQANTEAFF
TGTACCTATTACTGGGGACAGGCGAACACTGAAGCTTTCTTT
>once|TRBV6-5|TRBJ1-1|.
CASSYFVGGTEAFF
TGTGCCAGCAGTTATTTTGTAGGGGGCACTGAAGCTTTCTTT